The 21 T cell receptor beta chains below come from one sample, sequenced in a study of T cell repertoires in aging, cancer and after chemotherapy. TCR beta rearrangements were amplified from peripheral blood genomic DNA. Multiplex touch-down PCR with TRB-A/B primers amplified rearranged V-D-J TRB sequences. TCRdb analysed the multiplex PCR reads with MiXCR anew, one entry per CDR3 protein. The profile shows 5,000 to 6,500 distinct CDR3 sequences, approximately 25% of them singletons. Sample: blood. The origin of the receptors is a human donor in good health.

This rearrangement joins TRBV18 to TRBJ2-3; D tentatively reads TRBD1 or TRBD2 (5 bases each). The CDR3 consists of 15 residues. V was cut by 2 bases and J by 1 base, with 10 bases left in between. Germline assignment: CDR1 KGHSH and CDR2 LQKENI. The CDR3 nucleotides read TGTGCCAGCTCACCAGAATTGGGGGGCACAGATACGCAGTATTTT. Translating it yields CASSPELGGTDTQYF.

This clonotype appeared a few times. V and J are TRBV10-3 and TRBJ2-7; 7 nucleotides match TRBD1. Germline CDR1 ENHRY, CDR2 SYGVKD. The CDR3 spans 13 residues. V shed 7 bases, J shed 0 bases, and the junction held 3 bases outside the gene matches. The CDR3 loop reads CAITGDSSYEQYF. Here the CDR3 DNA reads TGTGCCATCACCGGGGACAGCTCCTACGAGCAGTACTTC.

This clonotype was recorded once. This rearrangement joins TRBV5-6 to TRBJ2-5; D may be TRBD1 (6 bases). The CDR3 consists of 14 residues. Germline assignment: CDR1 SGHDT and CDR2 YYEEEE. V was pared by 2 bases and J by 0 bases, with 8 bases between. The CDR3 DNA follows: TGTGCCAGCAGCTTTCAGGGGTACCAAGAGACCCAGTACTTC. Residues: CASSFQGYQETQYF.

By share, this clonotype counts as medium-sized. The V call is TRBV5-6, the J call TRBJ2-5; 9 nucleotides match TRBD2. V gave up 1 base and J gave up 3 bases; unmatched junction bases: 7. The CDR3 has 16 amino acids. CDR1 and CDR2 (germline): SGHDT, YYEEEE. The CDR3 reads CASSLFGLAGKETQYF. Written as DNA, the CDR3 is TGTGCCAGCAGCTTGTTTGGGCTAGCGGGGAAAGAGACCCAGTACTTC.

This clonotype was seen only a few times. This chain uses TRBV12-3 or TRBV12-4 with TRBJ1-2; no firm D call. The CDR3 sequence is 13 residues long. Trimming cost V 2 bases and J 4 bases, with 8 bases left between them. In DNA, the CDR3 is TGTGCCAGCAGTTTAACCGCTACCTATGGCTACACCTTC. Amino acids: CASSLTATYGYTF.

By share of the sample, this clonotype is medium-sized (0.01 to 0.1%). This chain joins TRBV10-3 and TRBJ2-2; D remains unclear. The CDR3 length is 16 residues. V lost 3 bases to trimming and J lost 7 bases, with 18 bases between them. The germline gives CDR1 ENHRY, CDR2 SYGVKD. This CDR3 reads CAISERNLQVNGELFF. CDR3 nucleotide sequence: TGTGCCATCAGTGAACGGAACCTCCAGGTGAACGGGGAGCTGTTTTTT.

This clonotype was picked up a small number of times. The chain uses TRBV4-3 and TRBJ2-7; 9 bases are a match to TRBD2. From germline, CDR1 is LGHNA and CDR2 YSLEER. V lost 1 base and J lost 5; bases outside the gene matches: 9. This CDR3 is built from 16 residues. CDR3 bases: TGCGCCAGCAGCCAAGCTTGGAGAATAGCGGGAGACGAGCAGTACTTC. Its translation: CASSQAWRIAGDEQYF.

Worth noting for this clonotype: One junction end disagrees with the germline gene, perhaps due to a read error. V gene TRBV27 combines with J gene TRBJ2-7; D is possibly TRBD1 (6 bases). Germline V gives CDR1 MNHEY, CDR2 SMNVEV (reference sequence). The CDR3 spans 14 residues. The CDR3 nucleotides are TGTGTCAGCACCCGAGGACAGAGCTCCTACGAGCAGTACTTC. It translates to CVSTRGQSSYEQYF.

By its share, this clonotype is medium-sized. The rearrangement uses TRBV5-6 and TRBJ2-7, with 10 bases that match TRBD1. The germline gives CDR1 SGHDT, CDR2 YYEEEE. The ends lost 6 bases at V and 7 bases at J; junction bases unmatched: 7. The CDR3 runs to 13 residues. The CDR3 sequence: CASTMWGQGEQYF. In nucleotides, the CDR3 is TGTGCCAGCACCATGTGGGGACAGGGGGAGCAGTACTTC.

This clonotype was found a few times. This chain connects TRBV7-2 to TRBJ1-1; D is undetermined. The CDR3 covers 14 residues. V was trimmed by 2 bases and J by 0 bases, leaving 7 bases between them. Germline V gene lookup returns CDR1 SGHTA and CDR2 FQGNSA. CDR3 bases: TGTGCCAGCAGCTTAAGGGCGTTGAACACTGAAGCTTTCTTT. Protein sequence: CASSLRALNTEAFF.

The V and J genes are TRBV11-2 and TRBJ1-1; D remains ambiguous. From germline, CDR1 is SGHAT and CDR2 FQNNGV. V was clipped by 3 bases and J by 5 bases, with 10 bases between them. The CDR3 is made up of 13 amino acids. CDR3 nucleotide sequence: TGTGCCAGCAGCTTTAGAGAGAGGACTGAAGCTTTCTTT. Translating it yields CASSFRERTEAFF.

This clonotype has only a few counts. This sequence joins TRBV27 and TRBJ2-3; tentative D call: TRBD1 (6 bases). The CDR3 is made up of 16 amino acids. Germline V lookup: CDR1 MNHEY, CDR2 SMNVEV (reference sequence). V was pared by 5 bases and J by 2 bases, with 17 bases between. CDR3: CASSPEQGWDTDTQYF. The CDR3 nucleotides read TGTGCCAGCAGTCCGGAACAGGGATGGGACACAGATACGCAGTATTTT.

To note about this clonotype: Just one base apart from a much larger clone, this may be a read error. CDR3 nucleotides: TGCAGCGTTGAGGGATCCCGGGGGGAAGCTTTCTTT. The encoded protein is CSVEGSRGEAFF. This chain uses TRBV29-1 with TRBJ1-1; weak D call: TRBD1 (5 bases). V was cut by 3 bases and J by 8 bases, with 13 bases left in between. CDR1 SQVTM and CDR2 ANQGSEA come from the germline V gene. The CDR3 is 12 residues long. The full variable domain, rest sourced from reference TRBV29-1 and TRBJ1-1, is SAVISQKPSRDICQRGTSLTIQCQVDSQVTMMFWYRQQPGQSLTLIATANQGSEATYESGFVIDKFPISRPNLTFSTLTVSNMSPEDSSIYLCSVEGSRGEAFFGQGTRLTVV.

By share, this clonotype counts as medium-sized. V usage is TRBV29-1 and J usage is TRBJ2-3; 15 nucleotides align to TRBD2. Trimming removed 5 bases from V and 5 bases from J; junction bases left unmatched: 11. The CDR3 has 17 residues. CDR1 is SQVTM and CDR2 is ANQGSEA in the germline V gene. The CDR3 nucleotides are TGCAGCGTTTCCCCCCCAAGGACTAGCGGGAGGGGAGATACGCAGTATTTT. This codes for CSVSPPRTSGRGDTQYF.

The V call is TRBV28, the J call TRBJ1-4; TRBD1 might be the D (6 bases). CDR3 length: 16 amino acids. V lost 3 bases, J lost 7 bases, and 18 bases lay in between. From germline, CDR1 is MDHEN and CDR2 SYDVKM. The CDR3 nucleotides are TGTGCCAGCAGTTTGGTGAGGGGGGTTTTAGGTGAAAAACTGTTTTTT. Its protein product is CASSLVRGVLGEKLFF.

This clonotype was observed once. The junction does not match germline at one end; this may be a read error. The J gene is TRBJ2-2, the V gene TRBV10-3; 7 bases are a match to TRBD2. Germline assignment: CDR1 ENHRY and CDR2 SYGVKD. This CDR3 has 18 amino acids. For the CDR3, the DNA is TGTTCCATCAGTGAGTCGGGAGGCGGCCCCGGGTACACCGGGGAGCTGTTTTTT. Protein sequence: CSISESGGGPGYTGELFF.

On this clonotype itself: A read error may be the cause here, since a much bigger clone is one base away. This rearrangement joins TRBV6-1 to TRBJ2-5, with D unresolved. The CDR3 sequence is 13 residues long. V was pared by 4 bases and J by 1 base, with 7 bases between. Looked up from germline, CDR1 is MNHNS and CDR2 is SASEGT. The CDR3 protein is CASSGTAQETQYF. The CDR3 DNA reads TGTGCCAGCAGTGGGACGGCCCAAGAGACCCAGTACTTC.

On this clonotype itself: A much larger clone differs from this one at a single base, so this may be a read error. Written as DNA, the CDR3 is TGTGCCAGCAGTTACGGGCAGGGAACTAATGAAAGACTGTTTTTT. Residues: CASSYGQGTNERLFF. The chain couples TRBV6-5 to TRBJ1-4, with D possibly TRBD1 on 5 matching bases. CDR1 is MNHEY and CDR2 is SVGAGI in the germline V gene. The CDR3 extends over 15 amino acids.

The chain employs TRBV6-5 and TRBJ1-1; D remains unclear. The V and J ends lost 7 bases and 4 bases respectively, with 22 bases between them. The V gene's germline CDR1 is MNHEY and CDR2 SVGAGI. The CDR3 extends over 16 amino acids. DNA of the CDR3: TGTGCCAGCATCACCAAACCGGGGAGAGGTAGCACTGAAGCTTTCTTT. Its protein is CASITKPGRGSTEAFF.

By share, this clonotype ranks as medium-sized. The chain links TRBV6-5 to TRBJ2-7, with 8 bases identical to TRBD2. The CDR3 totals 15 residues. With 5 bases clipped from V and 2 bases from J, the junction kept 8 bases outside the gene matches. The germline V gene has CDR1 MNHEY and CDR2 SVGAGI. The CDR3: CASSPLSGAPYEQYF. CDR3 nucleotide sequence: TGTGCCAGCAGTCCTCTTAGCGGGGCGCCCTACGAGCAGTACTTC.

Only a few counts were recorded for this clonotype. The CDR3: CASSLEAGGGQPQHF. In DNA, the CDR3 is TGTGCCAGCAGCTTAGAGGCAGGGGGGGGCCAGCCCCAGCATTTT. This chain links TRBV7-2 with TRBJ1-5; 7 nucleotides match TRBD1. The CDR3 has 15 amino acids. The junction had 7 bases not matched to a gene; V was cut back by 1 base and J by 7 bases. The V gene's germline CDR1 is SGHTA and CDR2 FQGNSA. Drawing the rest from reference TRBV7-2 and TRBJ1-5, the complete variable domain is GAGVSQSPSNKVTEKGKDVELRCDPISGHTALYWYRQSLGQGLEFLIYFQGNSAPDKSGLPSDRFSAERTGGSVSTLTIQRTQQEDSAVYLCASSLEAGGGQPQHFGDGTRLSIL.